This passage covers 6 T cell receptor beta chains from one sample sequenced in a study of CXCR3-negative and CXCR3-positive naive CD8 T cells. All TRB cDNA libraries came from 5' RACE performed with UMI labels. Reprocessing the 5' RACE reads, TCRdb reports a single entry for every CDR3 protein and omits DNA. The sample totals 75,000 to 95,000 distinct CDR3 sequences. Material: naive CXCR3- CD8+ T cells from blood. The subset: CD45RO-CCR7+CD27+CD95- naive CD8+ T cells lacking CXCR3 (TNR3-). Receptor source: a human donor in good health. Some clones in this sample may be carry-over from other donors' samples.

This chain links TRBV13 with TRBJ2-1; TCRdb designates TRBD2, a call that cannot be tested without DNA. Germline V gene lookup returns CDR1 PRHDT and CDR2 FYEKMQ (reference sequence). The CDR3 has 20 residues. This CDR3 reads CASSSKNAHLAGGPRDEQFF.

This CDR3 is CASSPGLANEQFF. The chain combines TRBV12-3 or TRBV12-4 with TRBJ2-1; the D call of TRBD2 rests on TCRdb alone, since no DNA is present to check it. CDR3 length equals 13 residues.

The V and J genes are TRBV7-2 and TRBJ1-3. The CDR3 is 14 amino acids. Germline-derived CDR1 and CDR2 are SGHTA and FQGNSA. The chain's CDR3 is CASSLPTSGNTIYF.

The chain is built from TRBV6-2 or TRBV6-3 and TRBJ2-7. CDR3 length: 13 residues. Germline lookup yields CDR1 MNHEY and CDR2 SVGEGT. CDR3 residues: CASSYSRSYEQYF.

The chain couples TRBV28 to TRBJ2-5; TCRdb proposes TRBD1, but this gene call is untestable without DNA. Looked up from germline, CDR1 is MDHEN and CDR2 is SYDVKM. The CDR3 consists of 15 residues. CDR3 sequence: CASSRDSMYQETQYF.

This rearrangement joins TRBV5-5 to TRBJ2-5; TCRdb lists TRBD1, though no DNA is available to test this call. CDR1 SGHKS and CDR2 YYEKEE come from the germline V gene (reference sequence). CDR3 size: 14 residues. The CDR3 reads CASSGSGELETQYF.